This TCR beta chain was captured in a study of kidney transplant recipient with SARS-CoV-2 infection. This clonotype was counted ten times or more. This CDR3 has 15 residues. CDR1 is SGHVS and CDR2 is FNYEAQ in the germline V gene. The V and J ends lost 5 bases and 4 bases, in that order; junction bases with no gene match: 11. Each CDR3 protein is one row after TCRdb ran MiXCR on the reads. This table has approximately 240,000 distinct CDR3 sequences, under 30% appearing once. The sequences come from a blood sample, collected at baseline and around day 110 from a kidney transplant recipient. V and J are TRBV7-6 and TRBJ2-7; TRBD2 matches 7 bases. The source is a male patient aged 30 to 40 who had COVID-19 and was a kidney transplant recipient. T cells may partly derive from the graft donor. The CDR3: CASSLQGGSLYEQYF. In DNA, the CDR3 is TGTGCCAGCAGCCTCCAAGGCGGGAGTCTATACGAGCAGTACTTC.